This T cell receptor beta chain was captured in a study of STAT3 mutations in large granular lymphocyte leukemia. Study-level findings and limits: At least one immunodominant TCR beta clonotype appeared in every T-cell large granular lymphocyte leukemia patient.

The protocol was immunoSEQ multiplex PCR, while the TCRdb copy is restricted to in-frame clones and leaves out a portion. The data show over 3,000 clones, about 39% seen once. Regarding this clone: Its antigen is still unknown.

Trimming removed 2 bases from V and 4 bases from J; junction bases left unmatched: 6. Germline values: CDR1 SGHRS, CDR2 YFSETQ. The CDR3 sequence is 15 residues long. The receptor's source is a man in his fifties or sixties with T-cell large granular lymphocyte leukemia. Some clones in this sample may be carry-over from other donors' samples. What was sequenced was peripheral blood mononuclear cells. V usage is TRBV5-1 and J usage is TRBJ2-3, with 8 bases matching TRBD1. The DNA of the CDR3 is TGCGCCAGCAGCTTAGACAGGGGTAGAGCAGATACGCAGTATTTT. Amino acid sequence: CASSLDRGRADTQYF.